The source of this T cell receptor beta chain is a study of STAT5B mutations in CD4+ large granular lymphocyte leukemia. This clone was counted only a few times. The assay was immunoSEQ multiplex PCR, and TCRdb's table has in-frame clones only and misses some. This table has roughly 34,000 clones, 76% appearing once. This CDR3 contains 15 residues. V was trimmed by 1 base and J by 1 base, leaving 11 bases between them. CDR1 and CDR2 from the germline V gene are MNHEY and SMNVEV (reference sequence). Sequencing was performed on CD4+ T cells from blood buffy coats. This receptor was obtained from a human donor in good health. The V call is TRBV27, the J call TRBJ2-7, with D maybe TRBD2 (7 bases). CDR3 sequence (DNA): TGTGCCAGCAGTTTATGGGGGGGCGCGTCCTACGAGCAGTACTTC. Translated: CASSLWGGASYEQYF.